This TCR beta chain emerged from a study of T cell responses to AZD1222 COVID-19 vaccine. Study observations and caveats: A mostly white British donor set with more females was recruited, and clonal diversity was possibly underestimated. Repertoires were sampled only after the peak T cell response. Reportedly, close to half of spike-specific TCRs are directed against unmutated variant regions. Just a handful of AZD1222 recipients were seropositive at baseline.

Trimming cost V 3 bases and J 8 bases, with 8 bases left between them. CDR3 size: 12 residues. In germline, CDR1 is SGHAT, CDR2 FQNNGV. Sequencing used immunoSEQ multiplex PCR; TCRdb keeps in-frame clones, though not all of them. The sample lists around 99,000 clones, about 90% seen once, with approximately 5% in the top ten. This clone came up once. No antigen is known for it. This sequence was found in an adult in good health. The V and J genes are TRBV11-2 and TRBJ2-1, with a tentative D call TRBD2 (5 bases). The sequences come from peripheral blood, collected on day 0 of AZD1222 vaccination. The CDR3 loop is CASSFVGDEQFF. The CDR3 DNA is TGTGCCAGCAGCTTTGTCGGGGATGAGCAGTTCTTC.